This entry is about one T cell receptor (beta chain). Its antigen remains unidentified. Other nucleotide sequences in the sample specify the same CDR3. The data originate from a study of siplizumab effects on memory and regulatory T cells. Study results and limitations: Assignment to unstimulated subsets succeeded for only a minor fraction of the alloreactive clones. Siplizumab led to significantly less abundant alloreactive sequences that could be traced back to unstimulated CD4+ memory cells. Memory cells seemed less diverse than naive T cells, which also seemed major contributors to the alloresponse.

Sequenced by immunoSEQ multiplex PCR; TCRdb stores in-frame clones only, minus some. This sample has approximately 82,000 clones, with 80% to 90% found just once. The CDR3 spans 15 residues. The V and J ends lost 0 bases and 5 bases respectively, with 14 bases between them. The V gene's germline CDR1 is SGHRS and CDR2 YFSETQ. The sequence came from a human donor in good health. The material sequenced was Tregs sorted from blood. The chain recombines TRBV5-1 with TRBJ2-5, with a weak D call TRBD1 (8 bases). The CDR3 loop reads CASSLDRGGWETQYF. The CDR3, as DNA: TGCGCCAGCAGCTTGGACAGGGGGGGGTGGGAGACCCAGTACTTC.